Listed below are T cell receptor beta chains from one sample, sequenced in a study of kidney transplant recipient with SARS-CoV-2 infection. TCRdb reprocessed the reads with MiXCR, giving one entry per CDR3 protein. The sample contains about 250,000 distinct CDR3 sequences, about 30% of which appear only once. The sequencing here drew on a blood sample, taken at baseline and on roughly day 110 from a kidney transplant recipient. The receptor source for this set is a male patient aged 25 to 39 who had COVID-19 and was a kidney transplant recipient. Some T cells may be the graft donor's. Both conserved end residues are part of each CDR3. A D gene is named only where the DNA matches it firmly. For some rows the clone size is stated as once, few or many, or as a class when expanded; others skip it.

v_call: TRBV9
j_call: TRBJ2-3
d_call: TRBD2
clone_size: few
cdr3_nt: TGTGCCAGCAGCCCATCGAGGTGGGGGGGTGGCACAGATACGCAGTATTTT
cdr3_aa: CASSPSRWGGGTDTQYF

v_call: TRBV20-1
j_call: TRBJ2-5
d_call: NA
clone_size: NA
cdr3_nt: TGCAGTGCTAGACAGCAAGGGGTGACGAGGCAAGAGACCCAGTACTTC
cdr3_aa: CSARQQGVTRQETQYF

v_call: TRBV24-1
j_call: TRBJ1-2
d_call: TRBD1
clone_size: many
cdr3_nt: TGTGCCACCAGTGGAGACAGGGGCTATGGCTACACCTTC
cdr3_aa: CATSGDRGYGYTF

v_call: TRBV7-8
j_call: TRBJ2-2
d_call: NA
clone_size: many
cdr3_nt: TGTGCCAGCATGATACGAGGGCCAATCACCGGGGAGCTGTTTTTT
cdr3_aa: CASMIRGPITGELFF

v_call: TRBV6-1
j_call: TRBJ1-1
d_call: NA
clone_size: many
cdr3_nt: TGTGCCAGCAGACCAGACAGGAACACTGAAGCTTTCTTT
cdr3_aa: CASRPDRNTEAFF

v_call: TRBV1
j_call: TRBJ2-6
d_call: NA
clone_size: many
cdr3_nt: TGCACCAGCAGTGGGATGTGTTTGTGCACAAAGTCGGCCAACGTCCTGACTTTC
cdr3_aa: CTSSGMCLCTKSANVLTF

v_call: TRBV4-1
j_call: TRBJ2-2
d_call: TRBD2
clone_size: NA
cdr3_nt: TGCGCCAGCAGCAAAAGGAACTTAGCGGGGGGGGGCACCGGGGAGCTGTTTTTT
cdr3_aa: CASSKRNLAGGGTGELFF

v_call: TRBV19
j_call: TRBJ2-1
d_call: TRBD1
clone_size: many
cdr3_nt: TGTGCCAGTAGCCGGGACAGGGACTACAATGAGCAGTTCTTC
cdr3_aa: CASSRDRDYNEQFF

v_call: TRBV3-1
j_call: TRBJ2-5
d_call: NA
clone_size: many
cdr3_nt: TGTGCCAGCAGCTGTCGCGGTCCCATTTCTTTCTCTGAGACCCAGTACTTC
cdr3_aa: CASSCRGPISFSETQYF

v_call: TRBV5-1
j_call: TRBJ2-7
d_call: NA
clone_size: many
cdr3_nt: TGCGCCAGCAGCTTGGCTTATAGGGGGGGTCGAGCGGAGCAGTACTTC
cdr3_aa: CASSLAYRGGRAEQYF

v_call: TRBV7-9
j_call: TRBJ1-2
d_call: NA
clone_size: many
cdr3_nt: TGTGCCAGCAGCTACGCGGCATACCATGGAAAGACCTATGGCTACACCTTC
cdr3_aa: CASSYAAYHGKTYGYTF

v_call: TRBV14
j_call: TRBJ1-6
d_call: NA
clone_size: many
cdr3_nt: TGTGCCAGCAGCCAAGATTCGCAGGGTGGTTCACCCCTCCACTTT
cdr3_aa: CASSQDSQGGSPLHF

v_call: TRBV7-2
j_call: TRBJ1-5
d_call: NA
clone_size: many
cdr3_nt: TGTGCCAGCAGCGTACAAGAAGGGGGTGGTCAGCCCCAGCATTTT
cdr3_aa: CASSVQEGGGQPQHF

v_call: TRBV13
j_call: TRBJ2-5
d_call: TRBD2
clone_size: many
cdr3_nt: TGTGCCAGCAGCGAAACGGGACTAGCGGAAGAGACCCAGTACTTC
cdr3_aa: CASSETGLAEETQYF

v_call: TRBV27
j_call: TRBJ2-7
d_call: NA
clone_size: many
cdr3_nt: TGTGCCAGCAGTTATCTACGCGATACGCGGGAGCAGTACTTC
cdr3_aa: CASSYLRDTREQYF

v_call: TRBV6-5
j_call: TRBJ1-5
d_call: NA
clone_size: many
cdr3_nt: TGTGCCAGCTCCACCGACAGCGCTTGGCAGCCCCAGCATTTT
cdr3_aa: CASSTDSAWQPQHF

v_call: TRBV9
j_call: TRBJ2-3
d_call: NA
clone_size: many
cdr3_nt: TGTGCCAGCAGCGTAGCGGGGGCTCACACAGATACGCAGTATTTT
cdr3_aa: CASSVAGAHTDTQYF

v_call: TRBV6-2/TRBV6-3
j_call: TRBJ1-2
d_call: NA
clone_size: many
cdr3_nt: TGTGCCAGCAGTACGACAAACTGCATCGGAAAGACCTATGGCTACACCTTC
cdr3_aa: CASSTTNCIGKTYGYTF

v_call: TRBV19
j_call: TRBJ2-5
d_call: NA
clone_size: NA
cdr3_nt: TGTGCCAGTAGTATAGGACAGGACATGGAGACCCAGTACTTC
cdr3_aa: CASSIGQDMETQYF

v_call: TRBV11-3
j_call: TRBJ2-7
d_call: NA
clone_size: many
cdr3_nt: TGTGCCAGCAGCAAGGCGGGGAATTCCCACGAGCAGTACTTC
cdr3_aa: CASSKAGNSHEQYF

v_call: TRBV6-4
j_call: TRBJ2-1
d_call: TRBD2
clone_size: many
cdr3_nt: TGTGCCAGCAGTGAAAAGACTAGCGGGAGTGAGCAGTTCTTC
cdr3_aa: CASSEKTSGSEQFF

v_call: TRBV20-1
j_call: TRBJ1-5
d_call: NA
clone_size: many
cdr3_nt: TGCAGTGCTAGTGGGGAGCCCGGTCAGCCCCAGCATTTT
cdr3_aa: CSASGEPGQPQHF

v_call: TRBV15
j_call: TRBJ1-2
d_call: NA
clone_size: many
cdr3_nt: TGTGCCACCAGCAAGCTCGAAAGGTGTGGAAAGACCTATGGCTACACCTTC
cdr3_aa: CATSKLERCGKTYGYTF

v_call: TRBV25-1
j_call: TRBJ1-1
d_call: TRBD1
clone_size: few
cdr3_nt: TGTGCCAGCAGTGAAAGGGACAGGGGCAACATCGGGGAAGCTTTCTTT
cdr3_aa: CASSERDRGNIGEAFF

v_call: TRBV20-1
j_call: TRBJ2-5
d_call: TRBD2
clone_size: few
cdr3_nt: TGCAGTGCTAGAGACGGTAGCGGGAGCGCCCAGTACTTC
cdr3_aa: CSARDGSGSAQYF

v_call: TRBV5-8
j_call: TRBJ1-2
d_call: NA
clone_size: many
cdr3_nt: TGTGCCAGCCCCGGGTGTCATCCACGAAAGACCTATGGCTACACCTTC
cdr3_aa: CASPGCHPRKTYGYTF

v_call: TRBV3-1
j_call: TRBJ2-5
d_call: NA
clone_size: many
cdr3_nt: TGTGCCAGCAGCCATTTTATTCCCATTTCTTTCTCTGAGACCCAGTACTTC
cdr3_aa: CASSHFIPISFSETQYF

v_call: TRBV29-1
j_call: TRBJ2-3
d_call: NA
clone_size: NA
cdr3_nt: TGCAGCGTTTCGGTCCCCCTCACAGATACGCAGTATTTT
cdr3_aa: CSVSVPLTDTQYF

v_call: TRBV2
j_call: TRBJ2-7
d_call: NA
clone_size: many
cdr3_nt: TGTGCCAGCAGTGAGACTTCAGCCTCCTACGAGCAGTACTTC
cdr3_aa: CASSETSASYEQYF

v_call: TRBV6-5
j_call: TRBJ2-7
d_call: NA
clone_size: many
cdr3_nt: TGTGCCAGCAGTTACTCCTTACAGGGCAGGGTCCACGAGCAGTACTTC
cdr3_aa: CASSYSLQGRVHEQYF

v_call: TRBV7-2
j_call: TRBJ1-2
d_call: NA
clone_size: many
cdr3_nt: TGTGCCAGCAGCTTCAGTTCTACCCAGGCCTTTAACTATGGCTACACCTTC
cdr3_aa: CASSFSSTQAFNYGYTF

v_call: TRBV30
j_call: TRBJ2-1
d_call: TRBD1
clone_size: few
cdr3_nt: TGTGCCTGGAAGACAGGGCACAATGAGCAGTTCTTC
cdr3_aa: CAWKTGHNEQFF

v_call: TRBV7-7
j_call: TRBJ1-2
d_call: NA
clone_size: many
cdr3_nt: TGTGCCAGCAGCGCGATGCTTAAGTGCCGAAAGACCTATGGCTACACCTTC
cdr3_aa: CASSAMLKCRKTYGYTF

v_call: TRBV6-2/TRBV6-3
j_call: TRBJ1-2
d_call: TRBD1
clone_size: many
cdr3_nt: TGTGCCAGCAAAGGGACAGGGGCGAGCGGCTACACCTTC
cdr3_aa: CASKGTGASGYTF

v_call: TRBV28
j_call: TRBJ2-7
d_call: TRBD2
clone_size: many
cdr3_nt: TGTGCCAGCAGTGGACTAGCGGGAGTTTCCTACGAGCAGTACTTC
cdr3_aa: CASSGLAGVSYEQYF

v_call: TRBV28
j_call: TRBJ1-1
d_call: NA
clone_size: many
cdr3_nt: TGTGCCAGCAGTTTAGGAGGGGACTGGCAGAACACTGAAGCTTTCTTT
cdr3_aa: CASSLGGDWQNTEAFF

v_call: TRBV7-6
j_call: TRBJ2-5
d_call: NA
clone_size: many
cdr3_nt: TGTGCCAGCAGTACCGGGAACCAAGAGACCCAGTACTTC
cdr3_aa: CASSTGNQETQYF

v_call: TRBV11-3
j_call: TRBJ1-2
d_call: NA
clone_size: many
cdr3_nt: TGTGCCAGCAGCCACTCTTTCGATCTCGGAAAGACCTATGGCTACACCTTC
cdr3_aa: CASSHSFDLGKTYGYTF

v_call: TRBV5-1
j_call: TRBJ2-1
d_call: TRBD2
clone_size: many
cdr3_nt: TGCGCCAGCAGCCAAAGAGCGGGATTCGATGAGCAGTTCTTC
cdr3_aa: CASSQRAGFDEQFF

v_call: TRBV28
j_call: TRBJ1-2
d_call: NA
clone_size: many
cdr3_nt: TGTGCCAGCAGTCTCCGGACACCCTATGGCTACACCTTC
cdr3_aa: CASSLRTPYGYTF

v_call: TRBV20-1
j_call: TRBJ1-2
d_call: NA
clone_size: NA
cdr3_nt: TGCAGTGCAACCCGCCCGGCGGGGTCCTATGGCTACACCTTC
cdr3_aa: CSATRPAGSYGYTF

v_call: TRBV12-3/TRBV12-4
j_call: TRBJ2-2
d_call: TRBD1
clone_size: many
cdr3_nt: TGTGCCAGCAGTTTAAGGAGCAGGGGGCTGGAGGGCGGGGAGCTGTTTTTT
cdr3_aa: CASSLRSRGLEGGELFF

v_call: TRBV7-3
j_call: TRBJ2-5
d_call: TRBD1
clone_size: few
cdr3_nt: TGTGCCAGCAGCTTAGGGACAGGGCTTGGGGAGACCCAGTACTTC
cdr3_aa: CASSLGTGLGETQYF

v_call: TRBV28
j_call: TRBJ1-3
d_call: NA
clone_size: many
cdr3_nt: TGTGCCAGCAGTTTGGCGGGATTCAGCTCTGGAAACACCATATATTTT
cdr3_aa: CASSLAGFSSGNTIYF

v_call: TRBV6-6
j_call: TRBJ1-1
d_call: NA
clone_size: many
cdr3_nt: TGTGCCAGCAGTTACCCAAACTTTAAATCAGCAGAAGCTTTCTTT
cdr3_aa: CASSYPNFKSAEAFF

v_call: TRBV11-2
j_call: TRBJ2-5
d_call: NA
clone_size: few
cdr3_nt: TGTGCCAGCAGCTTTAACCGGTACGAGACCCAGTACTTC
cdr3_aa: CASSFNRYETQYF

v_call: TRBV20-1
j_call: TRBJ2-7
d_call: NA
clone_size: many
cdr3_nt: TGCAGTGCTGCACCGGGACGGAACTCCTACGAGCAGTACTTC
cdr3_aa: CSAAPGRNSYEQYF

v_call: TRBV18
j_call: TRBJ2-4
d_call: NA
clone_size: NA
cdr3_nt: TGTGCCAGCTCACAGGGGGTGTCCCGTCAGTACTTC
cdr3_aa: CASSQGVSRQYF

v_call: TRBV3-2
j_call: TRBJ1-4
d_call: NA
clone_size: many
cdr3_nt: TGTGCCAGCAGCCAACTGGGGGAGAAACTGTTTTTT
cdr3_aa: CASSQLGEKLFF